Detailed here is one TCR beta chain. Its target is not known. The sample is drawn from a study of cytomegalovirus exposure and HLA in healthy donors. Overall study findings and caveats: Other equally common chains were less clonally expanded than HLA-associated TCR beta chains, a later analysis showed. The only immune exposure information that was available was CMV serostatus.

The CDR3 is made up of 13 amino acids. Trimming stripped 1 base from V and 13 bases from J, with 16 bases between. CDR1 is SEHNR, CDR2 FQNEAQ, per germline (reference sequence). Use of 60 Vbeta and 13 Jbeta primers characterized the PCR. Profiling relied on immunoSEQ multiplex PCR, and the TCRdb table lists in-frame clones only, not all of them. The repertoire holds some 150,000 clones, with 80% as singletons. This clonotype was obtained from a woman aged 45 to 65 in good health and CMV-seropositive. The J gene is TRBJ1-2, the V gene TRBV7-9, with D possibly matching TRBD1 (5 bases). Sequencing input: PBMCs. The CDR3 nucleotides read TGTGCCAGCAGCTTAGGACCTCGAGGGGAGGCCACCTTC. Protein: CASSLGPRGEATF.